This TCR beta chain was captured by sequencing in a study of cytomegalovirus exposure and HLA in healthy donors. Notes on the study in general: With high specificity and sensitivity, the classifier reportedly diagnosed cytomegalovirus status.

The PCR used 60 Vbeta and 13 Jbeta primers. Measured with immunoSEQ multiplex PCR; TCRdb has only the in-frame clones, and not every one. Seen here are about 120,000 clones, 15% observed once, and the top ten hold under 2.5%. V lost 8 bases, J lost 3 bases, and 14 bases lay in between. The CDR3 is made up of 15 amino acids. Germline lookup yields CDR1 MDHEN and CDR2 SYDVKM. In its sample, this clone was seen a few times. Its specificity is unknown. This TCR was sampled from a woman in her late teens or twenties in good health and CMV-seronegative. This chain connects TRBV28 to TRBJ2-6; the D is unclear. Material for sequencing was PBMCs. The CDR3 here is CASAPPRGGANVLTF. CDR3 sequence (DNA): TGTGCCAGCGCGCCACCCCGTGGTGGGGCCAACGTCCTGACTTTC. Full variable domain (missing parts from reference TRBV28 and TRBJ2-6): DVKVTQSSRYLVKRTGEKVFLECVQDMDHENMFWYRQDPGLGLRLIYFSYDVKMKEKGDIPEGYSVSREKKERFSLILESASTNQTSMYLCASAPPRGGANVLTFGAGSRLTVL.